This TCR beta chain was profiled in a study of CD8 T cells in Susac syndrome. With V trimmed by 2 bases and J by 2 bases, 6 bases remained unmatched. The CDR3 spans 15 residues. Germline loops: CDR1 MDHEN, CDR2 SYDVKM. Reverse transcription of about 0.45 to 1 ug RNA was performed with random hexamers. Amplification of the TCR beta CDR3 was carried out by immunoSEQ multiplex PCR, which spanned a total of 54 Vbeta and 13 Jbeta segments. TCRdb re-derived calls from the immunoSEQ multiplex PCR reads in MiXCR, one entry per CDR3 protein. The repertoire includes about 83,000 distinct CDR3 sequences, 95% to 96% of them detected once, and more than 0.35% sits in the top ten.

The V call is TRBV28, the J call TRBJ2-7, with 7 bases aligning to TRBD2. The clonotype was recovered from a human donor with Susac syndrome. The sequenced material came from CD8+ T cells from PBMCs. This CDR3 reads CASSLGVAGTYEQYF. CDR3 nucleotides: TGTGCCAGCAGTTTAGGTGTAGCGGGTACCTACGAGCAGTACTTC. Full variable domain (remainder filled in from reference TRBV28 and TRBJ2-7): DVKVTQSSRYLVKRTGEKVFLECVQDMDHENMFWYRQDPGLGLRLIYFSYDVKMKEKGDIPEGYSVSREKKERFSLILESASTNQTSMYLCASSLGVAGTYEQYFGPGTRLTVT.